This is a list of T cell receptor beta chains from one sample in a study of blood T cell repertoires in COVID-19. Profiled with immunoSEQ multiplex PCR; TCRdb holds only in-frame clones, not every one. The repertoire includes 310,000 or so clones, 80% to 95% of them detected once, and around 2% sits in the top ten. Source material: peripheral blood. The origin of the receptors is a woman younger than 45 with COVID-19, enrolled during active disease. The CDR3 runs from the conserved cysteine through the conserved F or W. The order of the fields is clone size, V gene, J gene, CDR3 length, D gene, CDR3 DNA, CDR3 protein. D genes are given only for firm matches. The size entry is marked missing in some rows and otherwise reads once, few, many or a size class.

clone_size: .; v_call: TRBV7-8; j_call: TRBJ1-5; cdr3_length: 14; d_call: TRBD1; cdr3_nt: TGTGCCAGCAGCCGGGACAGTGCCAATCAGCCCCAGCATTTT; cdr3_aa: CASSRDSANQPQHF
clone_size: .; v_call: TRBV7-9; j_call: TRBJ2-1; cdr3_length: 16; d_call: TRBD2; cdr3_nt: TGTGCCAGCAGCTCTTTCACTAGCGGGATCCCCAATGAGCAGTTCTTC; cdr3_aa: CASSSFTSGIPNEQFF
clone_size: .; v_call: TRBV5-1; j_call: TRBJ2-7; cdr3_length: 14; d_call: TRBD2; cdr3_nt: TGCGCCAGCAGGAGGGCGGGAGGAACCTACGAGCAGTACTTC; cdr3_aa: CASRRAGGTYEQYF
clone_size: .; v_call: TRBV5-1; j_call: TRBJ2-7; cdr3_length: 15; d_call: TRBD2; cdr3_nt: TGCGCCAGCAGGGTGACTAGCGGGTGGAGGGAAGAGCAGTACTTC; cdr3_aa: CASRVTSGWREEQYF
clone_size: .; v_call: TRBV7-9; j_call: TRBJ2-4; cdr3_length: 14; d_call: .; cdr3_nt: TGTGCCAGCAGCATGGGGAGCCCTCGAAACATTCAGTACTTC; cdr3_aa: CASSMGSPRNIQYF
clone_size: once; v_call: TRBV5-6; j_call: TRBJ2-5; cdr3_length: 13; d_call: .; cdr3_nt: TGTGCCAGCAGCCGGGGAAGGCAAGAGACCCAGTACTTC; cdr3_aa: CASSRGRQETQYF
clone_size: .; v_call: TRBV27; j_call: TRBJ2-7; cdr3_length: 14; d_call: .; cdr3_nt: TGTGCCAGCTGGCGAATAGCGAGACCCTACGAGCAGTACTTC; cdr3_aa: CASWRIARPYEQYF
clone_size: .; v_call: TRBV5-1; j_call: TRBJ1-3; cdr3_length: 15; d_call: .; cdr3_nt: TGCGCCAGCAGCTTGTCAGTTTTTTCTGGAAACACCATATATTTT; cdr3_aa: CASSLSVFSGNTIYF
clone_size: once; v_call: TRBV18; j_call: TRBJ1-6; cdr3_length: 15; d_call: .; cdr3_nt: TGTGCCAGCTCACCACCTACCGGGGAAAATTCACCCCTCCACTTT; cdr3_aa: CASSPPTGENSPLHF
clone_size: .; v_call: TRBV23-1; j_call: TRBJ2-3; cdr3_length: 13; d_call: .; cdr3_nt: TGCGCCAGCAGTCAAATCTACCTCGATACGCAGTATTTT; cdr3_aa: CASSQIYLDTQYF
clone_size: .; v_call: TRBV10-3; j_call: TRBJ2-2; cdr3_length: 16; d_call: TRBD1; cdr3_nt: TGTGCCATCACTGGGACAGGGGGATCTGGCACCGGGGAGCTGTTTTTT; cdr3_aa: CAITGTGGSGTGELFF
clone_size: .; v_call: TRBV28; j_call: TRBJ1-4; cdr3_length: 14; d_call: .; cdr3_nt: TGTGCCAGCAAAACCATCTGGCTTAATGAAAAACTGTTTTTT; cdr3_aa: CASKTIWLNEKLFF
clone_size: .; v_call: TRBV2; j_call: TRBJ2-2; cdr3_length: 16; d_call: TRBD1; cdr3_nt: TGTGCCAGCAGTGAAGCGAGACAGGGGGCGGCCGGGGAGCTGTTTTTT; cdr3_aa: CASSEARQGAAGELFF
clone_size: once; v_call: TRBV7-8; j_call: TRBJ1-4; cdr3_length: 19; d_call: .; cdr3_nt: TGTGCCAGCAGCTACGATCCCCGGACAGCCGGGACAACTAATGAAAAACTGTTTTTT; cdr3_aa: CASSYDPRTAGTTNEKLFF
clone_size: .; v_call: TRBV3-1/TRBV3-2; j_call: TRBJ2-2; cdr3_length: 14; d_call: TRBD2; cdr3_nt: TGTGCCAGCGGTCTAGCGGTAGCCACCGGGGAGCTGTTTTTT; cdr3_aa: CASGLAVATGELFF
clone_size: few; v_call: TRBV19; j_call: TRBJ2-7; cdr3_length: 14; d_call: TRBD2; cdr3_nt: TGTGCCAGTAGTATGGGTCAGGGAGGGGACGAGCAGTACTTC; cdr3_aa: CASSMGQGGDEQYF
clone_size: .; v_call: TRBV2; j_call: TRBJ1-5; cdr3_length: 13; d_call: TRBD1; cdr3_nt: TGTGCCAGCAGGGGGACAGGGAATCAGCCCCAGCATTTT; cdr3_aa: CASRGTGNQPQHF
clone_size: .; v_call: TRBV4-1; j_call: TRBJ2-1; cdr3_length: 18; d_call: TRBD1; cdr3_nt: TGCGCCAGCAGCCAAGAAACGGTGCGGGACAGGGATTGGAATGAGCAGTTCTTC; cdr3_aa: CASSQETVRDRDWNEQFF
clone_size: .; v_call: TRBV4-1; j_call: TRBJ2-4; cdr3_length: 11; d_call: .; cdr3_nt: TGCGCCAGCAGCCAAGATTCCACGCGGTACTTC; cdr3_aa: CASSQDSTRYF
clone_size: .; v_call: TRBV18; j_call: TRBJ1-2; cdr3_length: 14; d_call: .; cdr3_nt: TGTGCCAGCTCACCGGGAGCAGAGAACTATGGCTACACCTTC; cdr3_aa: CASSPGAENYGYTF
clone_size: .; v_call: TRBV14; j_call: TRBJ2-1; cdr3_length: 16; d_call: TRBD1; cdr3_nt: TGTGCCAGCAGCCGCCTCCGGGACAGGGGGCTTAATGAGCAGTTCTTC; cdr3_aa: CASSRLRDRGLNEQFF
clone_size: .; v_call: TRBV5-4; j_call: TRBJ2-1; cdr3_length: 14; d_call: .; cdr3_nt: TGTGCCAGCAGCTTGCGACAGGACTACAATGAGCAGTTCTTC; cdr3_aa: CASSLRQDYNEQFF
clone_size: .; v_call: TRBV3-1/TRBV3-2; j_call: TRBJ2-7; cdr3_length: 15; d_call: TRBD2; cdr3_nt: TGTGCCAGCAGCCAAGGACTAGCGGGAGAGTACGAGCAGTACTTC; cdr3_aa: CASSQGLAGEYEQYF
clone_size: .; v_call: TRBV28; j_call: TRBJ2-7; cdr3_length: 15; d_call: .; cdr3_nt: TGTGCCAGCAGTAGTGACAGTGCCTCCCTCTACGAGCAGTACTTC; cdr3_aa: CASSSDSASLYEQYF
clone_size: few; v_call: TRBV18; j_call: TRBJ1-2; cdr3_length: 14; d_call: TRBD1; cdr3_nt: TGTGCCAGCTCAACCGGGACAGGGTTTTATGGCTACACCTTC; cdr3_aa: CASSTGTGFYGYTF
clone_size: .; v_call: TRBV3-1/TRBV3-2; j_call: TRBJ2-3; cdr3_length: 15; d_call: TRBD2; cdr3_nt: TGTGCCAGCAGCCTCGGACTAGCGGGATCTGATACGCAGTATTTT; cdr3_aa: CASSLGLAGSDTQYF
clone_size: .; v_call: TRBV9; j_call: TRBJ1-1; cdr3_length: 15; d_call: TRBD1; cdr3_nt: TGTGCCAGCAGCCCCCCAGCCCCAGGGGGCTATGAAGCTTTCTTT; cdr3_aa: CASSPPAPGGYEAFF